The 26 T cell receptor beta chains in this list originate from one sample, sequenced in a study of T cells in Graves' hyperthyroidism and ophthalmopathy. TCR beta CDR3 sequences were amplified from RNA transcripts. A set of HTBI primers served as the primers for a first-round RT-PCR of the TCR CDR3. TCRdb used MiXCR to reprocess the multiplex PCR reads, holding one entry per CDR3 protein. Of hundreds of thousands of distinct CDR3 sequences listed, 45% were seen once; the top ten hold more than 7%. The sample taken for sequencing was peripheral blood or thyroid tissue (not recorded which). Receptors originate from an adult man with Graves' disease, either hyperthyroidism or ophthalmopathy (not recorded which).

This clonotype has a handful of counts. CDR3 sequence: CSVLKTNYGYTF. DNA of the CDR3: TGCAGCGTTTTAAAGACTAACTATGGCTACACCTTC. The chain joins TRBV29-1 to TRBJ1-2; no reliable D call. CDR1 and CDR2 from the germline V gene are SQVTM and ANQGSEA. Trimming took off 5 bases at V and 0 bases at J, with 7 bases between the two ends. The CDR3 runs 12 residues.

This clonotype was picked up many times. The chain is built from TRBV10-2 and TRBJ1-1; D may be TRBD1 (5 bases). Germline V lookup: CDR1 WSHSY, CDR2 SAAADI. The CDR3 extends over 13 amino acids. Trimming removed 2 bases from V and 5 bases from J, with 9 bases in between. CDR3 sequence reads: CASSEARETEAFF. DNA of the CDR3: TGCGCCAGCAGTGAGGCCAGGGAGACTGAAGCTTTCTTT.

The V call is TRBV29-1, the J call TRBJ1-4; perhaps TRBD1 as D (5 bases). Trimming removed 8 bases at V and 2 bases at J, with 15 bases between. CDR3 length equals 14 residues. Germline values: CDR1 SQVTM, CDR2 ANQGSEA. CDR3 coding DNA: TGCAGCATGGCGGAGGGGTTGACTAATGAAAAACTGTTTTTT. Translating gives CSMAEGLTNEKLFF.

The chain couples TRBV2 to TRBJ2-2, with 14 bases matching TRBD2. The CDR3 totals 17 residues. CDR1 is SNHLY and CDR2 is FYNNEI in the germline V gene. J lost 6 bases, V lost 7 bases, and 10 bases had no gene match. The CDR3 is CASMTGLAGAGAGELFF. CDR3 DNA sequence: TGTGCCAGCATGACGGGACTAGCGGGGGCCGGTGCCGGGGAGCTGTTTTTT.

The V call is TRBV29-1, the J call TRBJ1-5; TRBD1 aligns across 7 bases. Per germline, CDR1 SQVTM and CDR2 ANQGSEA. The CDR3 runs to 11 residues. With V trimmed by 6 bases and J by 12 bases, 8 bases remained unmatched. The CDR3 is CSVVTGTDQHF. Here the CDR3 DNA reads TGCAGCGTGGTGACCGGGACAGACCAGCATTTT.

V is TRBV15 and J is TRBJ1-5, with 11 bases matching TRBD1. Germline values: CDR1 LNHNV, CDR2 YYDKDF (reference sequence). The CDR3 contains 16 residues. V lost 3 bases, J lost 5 bases, and 6 bases stayed unmatched. The CDR3 reads CATSRGGTGGYQPQHF. CDR3 DNA sequence: TGTGCCACCAGCAGGGGTGGGACAGGGGGGTATCAGCCCCAGCATTTT.

In its sample, this clonotype was seen a few times. The chain joins TRBV7-9 to TRBJ1-5; TRBD1 is a possible D gene (5 bases). The CDR3 has 17 residues. Germline assignment: CDR1 SEHNR and CDR2 FQNEAQ (reference sequence). V shed 1 base and J shed 7 bases, with 20 bases lying between them. CDR3 in amino acids: CASSLGVRQGLSQPQHF. In DNA form, the CDR3 reads TGTGCCAGCAGCTTAGGAGTTCGGCAGGGATTGTCGCAGCCCCAGCATTTT.

As for this clonotype: It is unclear where the CDR3 begins or ends on the DNA, so no DNA is shown, and the CDR3 is as TCRdb lists it. The V call is TRBV12-3 or TRBV12-4, the J call TRBJ2-2. Termini included, the CDR3 measures 10 amino acids. The CDR3 reads CASSPGSCFF.

This clonotype was found a few times. The gene calls are TRBV7-9 and TRBJ2-7, with D uncertain. This CDR3 has 14 amino acids. Trimming stripped 3 bases from V and 6 bases from J, with 15 bases between. CDR1 is SEHNR, CDR2 FQNEAQ, per germline (reference sequence). The CDR3 DNA is TGTGCCAGCAGCTTCGGAGACCCACGTAGCGAGCAGTACTTC. Amino acid sequence: CASSFGDPRSEQYF.

This clonotype has only one observation. This sequence may be a read error, since a much larger clone differs from it by one base. The chain links TRBV10-3 to TRBJ2-5, with 10 positions matching TRBD1. The CDR3 is made up of 15 amino acids. Germline V gene data show CDR1 as ENHRY and CDR2 as SYGVKD. J lost 4 bases, V lost 3 bases, and 5 bases had no gene match. The CDR3 loop is CAISDRQGAGETQYF. The CDR3 nucleotides read TGTGCCATCAGTGACCGACAGGGGGCCGGAGAGACCCAGTACTTC.

The chain carries TRBV7-2 and TRBJ1-4, with a possible D match to TRBD1 (5 bases). The V end was cut by 3 bases, the J end by 6 bases, with 17 bases between. Germline lookup yields CDR1 SGHTA and CDR2 FQGNSA. This CDR3 has 16 amino acids. The CDR3 reads CASSFFAGSRDEKLFF. CDR3 DNA: TGTGCCAGCAGCTTTTTCGCAGGGAGCCGCGATGAAAAACTGTTTTTT.

The sample holds many counts of this clonotype. The chain is built from TRBV2 and TRBJ1-5; D is unresolved. The CDR3 loop spans 13 amino acids. Germline V gene lookup returns CDR1 SNHLY and CDR2 FYNNEI. V was trimmed by 4 bases and J by 5 bases, leaving 9 bases between them. In DNA, the CDR3 is TGTGCCAGCAGTGTTGCAGTATATCAGCCCCAGCATTTT. Amino acids: CASSVAVYQPQHF.

The chain combines TRBV29-1 with TRBJ1-1; a possible D gene is TRBD1 (6 bases). The germline gives CDR1 SQVTM, CDR2 ANQGSEA. The CDR3 is made up of 11 amino acids. With 8 bases removed from V and 4 bases from J, the gap between germline ends came to 11 bases. The CDR3 is CSLVRGTEAFF. In DNA, the CDR3 is TGCAGCTTGGTCAGGGGCACTGAAGCTTTCTTT.

The V and J genes are TRBV15 and TRBJ1-5; D unresolved. CDR3 length: 16 amino acids. Per the germline V gene, CDR1 is LNHNV and CDR2 is YYDKDF (reference sequence). V was shortened by 4 bases and J by 0 bases, with 13 bases between the two germline ends. CDR3 region: CATSTMVGDSNQPQHF. The CDR3 DNA reads as TGTGCCACCAGCACGATGGTTGGGGATAGCAATCAGCCCCAGCATTTT.

This clonotype was picked up many times. The genes are TRBV2 and TRBJ1-1; 8 nucleotides match TRBD1. Per the germline V gene, CDR1 is SNHLY and CDR2 is FYNNEI. V was pared by 4 bases and J by 3 bases, with 10 bases of the junction left unmatched. The CDR3 runs 16 residues. CDR3 protein: CASSGGAGGAYTEAFF. The CDR3 DNA is TGTGCCAGCAGTGGGGGGGCAGGGGGCGCGTACACTGAAGCTTTCTTT.

The chain employs TRBV20-1 and TRBJ2-7, with TRBD2 as a possible D gene (5 bases). Germline V gene data show CDR1 as DFQATT and CDR2 as SNEGSKA (reference sequence). The CDR3 totals 12 residues. Trimming took 1 base from V and 8 from J, leaving 12 bases between them. The CDR3 DNA reads TGCAGTGCTAGAGCGGTAGGGAGCCAGCAGTACTTC. Amino acid sequence: CSARAVGSQQYF.

The V and J genes are TRBV29-1 and TRBJ2-5; D not resolved. The CDR3 has 14 residues. Trimming left V 4 bases short and J 2 bases short, with 14 bases between. In germline, CDR1 is SQVTM, CDR2 ANQGSEA. The CDR3 here is CSVVYPVKQETQYF. For the CDR3, the DNA is TGCAGCGTTGTTTACCCAGTGAAACAAGAGACCCAGTACTTC.

The J gene is TRBJ1-2, the V gene TRBV7-2, with unresolved D. CDR1 SGHTA and CDR2 FQGNSA come from the germline V gene. V lost 5 bases, J lost 3 bases, and 19 bases lay in between. There are 16 residues in the CDR3. This chain's CDR3 is CASSHPPGRTDYGYTF. The DNA of the CDR3 is TGTGCCAGCAGCCATCCACCCGGACGGACGGACTATGGCTACACCTTC.

This clonotype was recorded at least ten times. The chain employs TRBV29-1 and TRBJ1-1, with unresolved D. There are 12 residues in the CDR3. Between the trimmed V and J ends, which lost 3 bases and 1 base, there was a span of 6 bases. Germline assignment: CDR1 SQVTM and CDR2 ANQGSEA. The CDR3 loop is CSVEPGNTEAFF. Here the CDR3 DNA reads TGCAGCGTTGAGCCAGGGAACACTGAAGCTTTCTTT. Combining the CDR3 with reference TRBV29-1 and TRBJ1-1 gives the whole variable domain SAVISQKPSRDICQRGTSLTIQCQVDSQVTMMFWYRQQPGQSLTLIATANQGSEATYESGFVIDKFPISRPNLTFSTLTVSNMSPEDSSIYLCSVEPGNTEAFFGQGTRLTVV.

This clonotype was seen a handful of times. DNA for the CDR3: TGCAGTGCTAGAGATCAGAGGGGGAGTAACTATGGCTACACCTTC. It codes for CSARDQRGSNYGYTF. The chain carries TRBV20-1 and TRBJ1-2, with a tentative D call TRBD1 (6 bases). The CDR3 totals 15 residues. Germline CDR1 and CDR2: DFQATT and SNEGSKA (reference sequence). V lost 0 bases and J lost 1, with 12 bases in between.

This chain uses TRBV6-5 with TRBJ2-6, with D unresolved. Germline-derived CDR1 and CDR2 are MNHEY and SVGAGI. The CDR3 runs to 12 residues. The ends were cut back, 6 bases at V and 8 bases at J, with 8 bases in the middle. This CDR3 is CASRMGSNVLTF. DNA for the CDR3: TGTGCCAGCAGGATGGGTTCCAACGTCCTGACTTTC.

The V gene is TRBV10-3, the J gene TRBJ1-3, with D tentatively TRBD1 (5 bases). The CDR3 has 14 residues. Deletions cut 10 bases from V and 4 bases from J, with 17 bases between. Germline V gene sequence: CDR1 ENHRY, CDR2 SYGVKD. CDR3 loop: CASSPDSIGNTIYF. The CDR3 region has the DNA TGTGCCAGCAGCCCCGACAGTATCGGAAACACCATATATTTT.

This chain links TRBV20-1 with TRBJ2-7; the D gene is possibly TRBD1 (5 bases). The CDR3 spans 14 residues. Germline CDR1 DFQATT, CDR2 SNEGSKA (reference sequence). Trimming pared 6 bases from V and 0 bases from J, leaving 15 bases between. The CDR3 spells CSAPGHPSSYEQYF. The CDR3 nucleotides read TGCAGTGCGCCAGGACACCCGAGCTCCTACGAGCAGTACTTC.

The chain has TRBV20-1 and TRBJ2-2; the D gene is possibly TRBD2 (8 bases). Germline CDR1 and CDR2: DFQATT and SNEGSKA (reference sequence). Trimming pared 5 bases from V and 3 bases from J, leaving 16 bases between. The CDR3 is 15 residues long. The CDR3 nucleotides are TGCAGTGCTGAGGGGGCGGGGGGCTACACCGGGGAGCTGTTTTTT. Encoded protein: CSAEGAGGYTGELFF.

At least ten counts were recorded for this clonotype. This chain uses TRBV15 with TRBJ1-1; a weak D match, TRBD1 (6 bases). V lost 0 bases to trimming and J lost 10 bases, with 12 bases between them. The length of the CDR3 is 13 residues. Germline values: CDR1 LNHNV, CDR2 YYDKDF (reference sequence). CDR3 nucleotides: TGTGCCACCAGCAGAGATCTGGGGGCTAGAGCTTTCTTT. Amino acids: CATSRDLGARAFF.

The chain uses TRBV5-1 and TRBJ1-3; the match to TRBD1 covers 11 bases. Germline loops: CDR1 SGHRS, CDR2 YFSETQ. V lost 0 bases, J lost 9 bases, and 2 bases stayed unmatched. The CDR3 loop spans 14 amino acids. The CDR3 reads CASSLGTGGLTIYF. In nucleotides, the CDR3 is TGCGCCAGCAGCTTGGGGACAGGGGGCCTCACCATATATTTT.